Presented here are 14 T cell receptor beta chains from one specimen sequenced in a study of Ad26.COV2.S vaccination and SARS-CoV-2 variants. As for treatment: around 19 received Ad26.COV2.S at low or high dose, single or two shots; about 5 received placebo; per-sample allocation not given. All samples were drawn on day 63, counting from the first vaccine or placebo injection. Sequencing was performed with immunoSEQ multiplex PCR; in TCRdb, only in-frame clones are kept and a portion is missing. The sample includes around 250,000 clones, around nine tenths of them seen just once. The material was peripheral blood, obtained in a trial of Ad26.COV2.S vaccine versus placebo. Receptors were obtained from a person aged 18 to 65 who received the Ad26.COV2.S COVID-19 vaccine or a placebo.

The chain recombines TRBV30 with TRBJ2-7; D may correspond to TRBD1 or TRBD2 (5 bases each). V shed 0 bases and J shed 6 bases, with 12 bases lying between them. The V gene's germline CDR1 is GTSNPN and CDR2 SVGIG (reference sequence). The CDR3 is made up of 13 amino acids. The CDR3 DNA follows: TGTGCCTGGAGTGTTTTCAGGGCGGGCGAGCAGTACTTC. Translated: CAWSVFRAGEQYF.

The rearrangement uses TRBV13 and TRBJ1-1; D possibly corresponds to TRBD1 (5 bases). The CDR3 has 14 residues. V was pared by 1 base and J by 5 bases, with 11 bases between. Germline-derived CDR1 and CDR2 are PRHDT and FYEKMQ (reference sequence). This chain's CDR3 is CASSLAGRRTEAFF. CDR3 DNA sequence: TGTGCCAGCAGCTTAGCGGGACGGAGGACTGAAGCTTTCTTT.

This rearrangement joins TRBV12-3 or TRBV12-4 to TRBJ1-1, with D perhaps TRBD1 (6 bases). V was pared by 5 bases and J by 6 bases, with 7 bases between. This CDR3 comprises 11 residues. The CDR3 DNA is TGTGCCAGCAGTCACAGGGCTGAAGCTTTCTTT. Its translation is CASSHRAEAFF.

The CDR3 nucleotides read TGTGCCAGCAGCTTAACGGCGCCAGGGTACGACGAGCAGTACTTC. It specifies CASSLTAPGYDEQYF. The rearrangement uses TRBV7-3 and TRBJ2-7, with a possible D match to TRBD1 (5 bases). Looked up from germline, CDR1 is SGHTA and CDR2 is FQGTGA. Trimming took 0 bases from V and 5 from J, leaving 14 bases between them. The CDR3 spans 15 residues.

As DNA, the CDR3 is TGTGCCAGCAGCTCTCACGCGGGGTCCTACGAGCAGTACTTC. Encoded protein: CASSSHAGSYEQYF. The chain couples TRBV11-3 to TRBJ2-7; TRBD2 is a possible D gene (6 bases). The germline V gene has CDR1 SGHNT and CDR2 YENEEA. The CDR3 consists of 14 residues. With 4 bases removed from V and 1 base from J, the gap between germline ends came to 11 bases.

This clone was seen a few times. The CDR3 bases are TGTGCCAGCAGCCCCGACAGAAGGGGCTACACCTTC. Encoded protein: CASSPDRRGYTF. V gene TRBV7-8 combines with J gene TRBJ1-2, with D perhaps TRBD1 (5 bases). This CDR3 region has 12 residues. Germline assignment: CDR1 SGHVS and CDR2 FQNEAQ. Deletions cut 5 bases from V and 8 bases from J, with 12 bases between.

The CDR3 DNA is TGTGCCTGGAGTGTAGGGACTAGTAATACCTACGAGCAGTACTTC. Its protein is CAWSVGTSNTYEQYF. The rearrangement uses TRBV30 and TRBJ2-7; 8 bases are a match to TRBD2. The CDR3 is 15 amino acids. Losses at the gene ends were 0 bases for V and 2 bases for J; bases not matched to a gene: 6. Per germline, CDR1 GTSNPN and CDR2 SVGIG (reference sequence).

The V gene is TRBV5-5, the J gene TRBJ1-5, with D uncertain. The V end lost 2 bases, the J end lost 4 bases, and 16 bases lay between the germline ends. Germline CDR1 is SGHKS and CDR2 is YYEKEE (reference sequence). The length of the CDR3 is 16 residues. The CDR3 nucleotides read TGTGCCAGCAGCTTTGGTTTAGGGCCGGGGAATCAGCCCCAGCATTTT. It is translated as CASSFGLGPGNQPQHF.

The rearrangement joins TRBV5-1 to TRBJ2-2; D remains ambiguous. The CDR3 consists of 14 residues. V dropped 3 bases and J dropped 7 bases, with 13 bases sitting between them. From germline, CDR1 is SGHRS and CDR2 YFSETQ. CDR3 DNA sequence: TGCGCCAGCAGCTCCTCTTCTGGGATCGGGGAGCTGTTTTTT. Amino acids: CASSSSSGIGELFF.

The chain links TRBV6-6 to TRBJ2-7, with D maybe TRBD2 (5 bases). V was trimmed by 7 bases and J by 3 bases, leaving 16 bases between them. Per germline, CDR1 MNHNY and CDR2 SVGAGI (reference sequence). The CDR3 is made up of 14 amino acids. The CDR3 reads CASILRVEDYEQYF. For the CDR3, the DNA is TGTGCCAGCATCTTACGGGTGGAGGACTACGAGCAGTACTTC.

There are a few counts of this clone. The genes are TRBV6-2 or TRBV6-3 and TRBJ1-5, with TRBD1 as a possible D gene (5 bases). Between the trimmed V and J ends, which lost 1 base and 6 bases, there was a span of 10 bases. The CDR3 is made up of 14 amino acids. Per the germline V gene, CDR1 is MNHEY and CDR2 is SVGEGT. The DNA for the CDR3 is TGTGCCAGCAGTTACTGGCGGGGGACTCAGCCCCAGCATTTT. Translating gives CASSYWRGTQPQHF.

The chain joins TRBV2 to TRBJ1-1; D is ambiguous. The germline gives CDR1 SNHLY, CDR2 FYNNEI. The germline V and J ends were trimmed by 7 bases and 1 base, with 10 bases remaining between them. This CDR3 is 13 amino acids long. CDR3 region: CASNGLTNTEAFF. In DNA form, the CDR3 reads TGTGCCAGCAACGGTTTGACGAACACTGAAGCTTTCTTT.

This sequence joins TRBV6-6 and TRBJ2-2, with 7 nucleotides matching TRBD1. The CDR3 extends over 14 amino acids. The germline gives CDR1 MNHNY, CDR2 SVGAGI (reference sequence). After removal of 8 bases from V and 6 bases from J, the junction contained 9 bases not matched to a gene. CDR3: CASSGQVRPGELFF. CDR3 nucleotides: TGTGCCAGCTCCGGACAGGTTCGCCCCGGGGAGCTGTTTTTT.

This clone was seen only a few times. The CDR3 loop reads CASSINDHYGYTF. In DNA form, the CDR3 reads TGTGCCAGTAGTATTAACGACCACTATGGCTACACCTTC. The chain joins TRBV19 to TRBJ1-2; D is uncertain. The germline gives CDR1 LNHDA, CDR2 SQIVND (reference sequence). The V gene lost 3 bases and the J gene lost 3 bases, with 8 bases spanning the gap. The length of the CDR3 is 13 residues.